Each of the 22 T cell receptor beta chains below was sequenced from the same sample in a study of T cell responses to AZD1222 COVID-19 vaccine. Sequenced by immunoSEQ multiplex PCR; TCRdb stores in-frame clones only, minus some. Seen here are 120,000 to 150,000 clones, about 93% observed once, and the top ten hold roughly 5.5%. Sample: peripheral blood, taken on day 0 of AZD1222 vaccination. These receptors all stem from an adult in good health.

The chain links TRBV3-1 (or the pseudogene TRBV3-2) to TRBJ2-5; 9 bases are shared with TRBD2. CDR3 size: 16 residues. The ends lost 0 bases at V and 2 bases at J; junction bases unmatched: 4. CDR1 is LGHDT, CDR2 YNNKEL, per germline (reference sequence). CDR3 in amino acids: CASSQDATSGQETQYF. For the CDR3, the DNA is TGTGCCAGCAGCCAAGATGCGACTAGCGGACAAGAGACCCAGTACTTC.

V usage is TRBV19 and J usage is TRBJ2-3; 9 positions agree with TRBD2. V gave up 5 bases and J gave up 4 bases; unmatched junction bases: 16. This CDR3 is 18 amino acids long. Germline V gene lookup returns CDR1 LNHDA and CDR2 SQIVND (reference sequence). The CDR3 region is CASSATSGGVLVADTQYF. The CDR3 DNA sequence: TGTGCCAGTAGTGCGACTAGCGGTGGGGTCTTGGTCGCAGATACGCAGTATTTT.

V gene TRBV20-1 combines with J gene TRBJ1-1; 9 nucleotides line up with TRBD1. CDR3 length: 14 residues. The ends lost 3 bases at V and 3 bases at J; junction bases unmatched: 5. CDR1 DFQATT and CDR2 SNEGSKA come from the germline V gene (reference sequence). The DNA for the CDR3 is TGCAGTGCTAGTCGGACAGGGGCGGACACTGAAGCTTTCTTT. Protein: CSASRTGADTEAFF.

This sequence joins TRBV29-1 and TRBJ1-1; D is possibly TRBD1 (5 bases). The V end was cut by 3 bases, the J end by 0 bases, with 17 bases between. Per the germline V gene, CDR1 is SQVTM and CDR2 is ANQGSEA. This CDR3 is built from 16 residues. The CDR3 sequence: CSVDPVGGRLNTEAFF. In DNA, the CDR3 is TGCAGCGTTGATCCGGTGGGGGGGAGGCTGAACACTGAAGCTTTCTTT.

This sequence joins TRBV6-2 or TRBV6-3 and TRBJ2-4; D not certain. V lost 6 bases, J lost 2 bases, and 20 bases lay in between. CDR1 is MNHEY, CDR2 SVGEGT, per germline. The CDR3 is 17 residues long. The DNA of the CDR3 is TGTGCCAGCAGCGCACCACGGGCCGAAGGGCCCAAAAACATTCAGTACTTC. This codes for CASSAPRAEGPKNIQYF.

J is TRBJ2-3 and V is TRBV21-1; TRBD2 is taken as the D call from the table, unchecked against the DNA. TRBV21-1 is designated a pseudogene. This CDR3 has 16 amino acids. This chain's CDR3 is CASSQCTSGGVDTQYF. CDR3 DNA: TGTGCCAGCAGCCAATGTACTAGCGGGGGCGTAGATACGCAGTATTTT.

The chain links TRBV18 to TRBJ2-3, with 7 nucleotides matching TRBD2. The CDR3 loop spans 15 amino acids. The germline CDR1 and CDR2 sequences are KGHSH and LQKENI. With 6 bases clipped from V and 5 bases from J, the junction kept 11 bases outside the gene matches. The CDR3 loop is CASSGTRGRGDTQYF. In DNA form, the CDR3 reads TGTGCCAGCTCGGGGACCCGCGGGAGAGGAGATACGCAGTATTTT.

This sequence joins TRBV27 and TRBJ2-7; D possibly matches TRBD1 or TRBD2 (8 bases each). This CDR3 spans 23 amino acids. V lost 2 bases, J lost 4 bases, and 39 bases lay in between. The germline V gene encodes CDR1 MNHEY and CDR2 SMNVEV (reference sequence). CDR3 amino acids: CASSLNGQGYAGLVYGGRYEQYF. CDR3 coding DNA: TGTGCCAGCAGTTTAAACGGACAGGGATACGCGGGACTAGTGTATGGGGGAAGATACGAGCAGTACTTC.

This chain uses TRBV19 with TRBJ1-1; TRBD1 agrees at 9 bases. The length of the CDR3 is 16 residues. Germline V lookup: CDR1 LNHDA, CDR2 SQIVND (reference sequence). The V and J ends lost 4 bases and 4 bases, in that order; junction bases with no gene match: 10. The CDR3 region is CASSRLQGARATEAFF. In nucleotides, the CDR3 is TGTGCCAGTAGTAGATTACAGGGGGCGAGGGCCACTGAAGCTTTCTTT.

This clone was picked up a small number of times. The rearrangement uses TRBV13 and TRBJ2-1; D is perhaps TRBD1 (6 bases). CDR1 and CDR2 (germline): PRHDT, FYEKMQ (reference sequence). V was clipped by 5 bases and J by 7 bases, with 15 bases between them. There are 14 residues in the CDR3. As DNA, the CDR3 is TGTGCCAGCAGCCCCCCCTTGACAGGAAATGAGCAGTTCTTC. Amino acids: CASSPPLTGNEQFF.

CDR3 loop: CASSPLLAGGPYEQYF. DNA of the CDR3: TGTGCCAGCAGCCCCTTACTAGCGGGAGGACCCTACGAGCAGTACTTC. This rearrangement joins TRBV28 to TRBJ2-7, with 12 nucleotides matching TRBD2. The V and J ends lost 6 bases and 2 bases, in that order; junction bases with no gene match: 8. Germline V gives CDR1 MDHEN, CDR2 SYDVKM. This CDR3 spans 16 amino acids.

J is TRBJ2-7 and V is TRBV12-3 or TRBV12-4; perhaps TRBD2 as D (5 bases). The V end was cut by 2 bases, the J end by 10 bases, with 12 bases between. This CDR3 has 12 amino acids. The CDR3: CASSLRSREQYF. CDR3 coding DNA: TGTGCCAGCAGTTTAAGGTCGAGGGAACAGTACTTC.

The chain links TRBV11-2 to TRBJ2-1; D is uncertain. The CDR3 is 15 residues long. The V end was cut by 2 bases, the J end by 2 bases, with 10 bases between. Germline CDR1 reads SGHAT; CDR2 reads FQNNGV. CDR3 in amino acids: CASSLSVNAYNEQFF. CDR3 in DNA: TGTGCCAGCAGCTTAAGTGTTAACGCCTACAATGAGCAGTTCTTC.

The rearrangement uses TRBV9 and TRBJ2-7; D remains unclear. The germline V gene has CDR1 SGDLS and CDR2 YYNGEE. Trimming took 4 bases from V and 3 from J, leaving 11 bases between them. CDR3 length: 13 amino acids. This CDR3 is CASSPRSRYEQYF. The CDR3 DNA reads TGTGCCAGCAGCCCCCGTAGTCGCTACGAGCAGTACTTC.

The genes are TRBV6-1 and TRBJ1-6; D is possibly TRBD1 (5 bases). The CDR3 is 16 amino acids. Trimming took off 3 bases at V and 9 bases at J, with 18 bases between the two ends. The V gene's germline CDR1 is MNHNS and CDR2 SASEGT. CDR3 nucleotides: TGTGCCAGCAGTGACCTCGGGGCAACACATGGTTCACCCCTCCACTTT. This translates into CASSDLGATHGSPLHF.

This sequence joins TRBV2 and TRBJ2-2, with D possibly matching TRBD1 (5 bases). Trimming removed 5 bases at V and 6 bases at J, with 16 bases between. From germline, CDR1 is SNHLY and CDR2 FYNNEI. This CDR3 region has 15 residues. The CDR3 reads CASSPDTTTPGELFF. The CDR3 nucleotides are TGTGCCAGCAGTCCGGACACTACAACACCCGGGGAGCTGTTTTTT.

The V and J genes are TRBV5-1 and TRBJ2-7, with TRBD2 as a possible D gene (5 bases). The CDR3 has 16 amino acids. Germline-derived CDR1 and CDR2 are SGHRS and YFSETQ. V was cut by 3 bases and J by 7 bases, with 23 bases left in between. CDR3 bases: TGCGCCAGCAGCTCATCCCCTGCGGAGTTCACGGGAGAGCAGTACTTC. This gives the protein CASSSSPAEFTGEQYF.

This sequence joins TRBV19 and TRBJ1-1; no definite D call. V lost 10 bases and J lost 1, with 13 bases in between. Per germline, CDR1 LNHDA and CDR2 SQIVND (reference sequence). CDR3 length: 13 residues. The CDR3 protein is CATSLGKNTEAFF. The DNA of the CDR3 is TGTGCCACCAGCCTTGGGAAGAACACTGAAGCTTTCTTT.

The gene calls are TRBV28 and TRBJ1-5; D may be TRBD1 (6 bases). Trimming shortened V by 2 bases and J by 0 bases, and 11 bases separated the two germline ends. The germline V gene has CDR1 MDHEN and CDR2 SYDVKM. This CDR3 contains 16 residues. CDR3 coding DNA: TGTGCCAGCAGTTTAGGGGGGGCCAATAGCAATCAGCCCCAGCATTTT. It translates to CASSLGGANSNQPQHF.

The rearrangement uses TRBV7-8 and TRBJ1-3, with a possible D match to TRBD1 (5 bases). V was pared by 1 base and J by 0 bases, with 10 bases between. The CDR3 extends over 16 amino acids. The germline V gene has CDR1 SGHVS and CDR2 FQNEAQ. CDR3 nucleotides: TGTGCCAGCAGCTTAGGGGACGCACGCTCTGGAAACACCATATATTTT. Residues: CASSLGDARSGNTIYF.

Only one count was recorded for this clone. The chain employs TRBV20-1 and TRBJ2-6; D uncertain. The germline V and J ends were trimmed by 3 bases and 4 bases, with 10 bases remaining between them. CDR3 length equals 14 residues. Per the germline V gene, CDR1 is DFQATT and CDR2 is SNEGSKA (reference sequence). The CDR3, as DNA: TGCAGTGCTAGTCCGGAGACGGGGGCCAACGTCCTGACTTTC. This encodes CSASPETGANVLTF.

CDR3 DNA: TGTGCCAGCAGCTTGGGCTGGGGAGAGACCCAGTACTTC. Translated: CASSLGWGETQYF. The rearrangement links TRBV5-4 to TRBJ2-5; unclear D gene. The CDR3 contains 13 residues. CDR1 and CDR2 from the germline V gene are SGHNT and YYREEE (reference sequence). The V end was cut by 0 bases, the J end by 4 bases, with 7 bases between.